This T cell receptor (beta chain) was profiled in a study of T cells after yellow fever vaccination. About the study: Those fractions that held only low numbers of cells were prepared using the SMART-Seq v4 Ultra Low Input RNA kit. Study outcomes and limitations: A minor fraction of clonotypes spanned both CD4 and CD8 compartments. It was the secondary response that reached its peak faster, day 5 versus 15, but it was weaker. FACS-sorted repertoires might harbor abundant contaminating clonotypes from the bulk population.

This CDR3 has 15 residues. V dropped 6 bases and J dropped 0 bases, with 12 bases sitting between them. Germline V lookup: CDR1 MNHEY, CDR2 SMNVEV (reference sequence). In its sample, this clonotype was seen a few times. As yet, its antigen is unknown. TCRdb itself ran the 5' RACE reads through MiXCR, one entry per CDR3 protein. The table lists about 300,000 distinct CDR3 sequences, 3% to 4.5% of them singletons, with roughly 26% in the top ten. The receptor's source is a man aged 18 to 30 who received the YFV17D yellow fever vaccine. V gene TRBV27 combines with J gene TRBJ1-3; D is unclear. The sequencing used PBMCs, collected 5 days after the yellow fever booster vaccination. Here the CDR3 DNA reads TGTGCCAGCAGACCGATAGGAGCCTCTGGAAACACCATATATTTT. Its translation is CASRPIGASGNTIYF.